This T cell receptor (beta chain) was sequenced in a study of post-analysis software for immune sequencing data. V was shortened by 0 bases and J by 3 bases, with 16 bases between the two germline ends. The CDR3 consists of 18 residues. Germline CDR1 SGDLS, CDR2 YYNGEE. Presence of unique molecular identifiers characterized the TCR beta cDNA libraries. The yield from about 1 to 10 million T cells was roughly 0.5 million cDNA molecules in total. TCRdb fed the PCR reads into MiXCR, producing one record per CDR3 protein. The sample has some 700,000 distinct CDR3 sequences; around 60% are singletons. Notes on the study in general: Normalized Chao1 diversity was significantly lower in multiple sclerosis patients than in controls. In patients, five or six TRBV segments were more frequent than in controls, with TRBV5-6, TRBV5-1 and TRBV20-1 among them.

In its sample, this clonotype was seen a few times. Its antigen is not identified. The clonotype originates from a girl aged 2 to 9 with multiple sclerosis. The sequenced sample was blood. V gene TRBV9 combines with J gene TRBJ2-6; the D gene could be TRBD1 or TRBD2 (6 bases each). CDR3 in amino acids: CASSVDPSGAGGANVLTF. The CDR3 nucleotides are TGTGCCAGCAGCGTAGACCCCTCGGGGGCCGGTGGGGCCAACGTCCTGACTTTC.